Below are 8 T cell receptor beta chains sequenced from a single sample in a study of molecular identifiers for immune sequencing clone quantification. A single record per CDR3 protein comes from TCRdb applying MiXCR to the PCR reads. The repertoire holds 100,000 or so distinct CDR3 sequences, with about 35% as singletons. Sequenced: naive CD8+ T cells from blood, with Jurkat cell RNA spiked in. Subset given: FACS-sorted CD8+CD4-CCR7+CD45RA+ naive T cells. The receptors stem from a human donor in good health. Some libraries in this study had Jurkat cell RNA spiked in.

Comments on this clonotype: A much larger clone is a single base away; this may be a read error. The conserved phenylalanine or tryptophan normally closing the CDR3 is absent here, so this likely arose from a read error. This chain links TRBV2 with TRBJ1-5, with a possible D match to TRBD1 (5 bases). The germline V gene has CDR1 SNHLY and CDR2 FYNNEI. This CDR3 region has 14 residues. V lost 8 bases and J lost 6, with 17 bases in between. This chain's CDR3 is CASREERGRQPQHY. CDR3 coding DNA: TGTGCCAGCCGGGAGGAGAGGGGTCGTCAGCCCCAGCATTAT.

The chain combines TRBV2 with TRBJ2-3; D perhaps matches TRBD1 (6 bases). Germline CDR1 SNHLY, CDR2 FYNNEI. The CDR3 spans 11 residues. V shed 8 bases and J shed 6 bases, with 9 bases lying between them. CDR3 nucleotide sequence: TGTGCCAGCCTTCAGGGGGATACGCAGTATTTT. Amino acid sequence: CASLQGDTQYF.

This clonotype was seen more than once but under ten times. The V call is TRBV4-2, the J call TRBJ2-1; D is ambiguous. The CDR3 contains 12 residues. Germline lookup yields CDR1 LGHNA and CDR2 YNFKEQ. V lost 0 bases to trimming and J lost 4 bases, with 1 base between them. The CDR3 DNA sequence: TGTGCCAGCAGCCAAGATTACAATGAGCAGTTCTTC. As protein: CASSQDYNEQFF.

The chain links TRBV5-1 to TRBJ2-1, with 7 nucleotides matching TRBD1. Germline lookup yields CDR1 SGHRS and CDR2 YFSETQ. This CDR3 is built from 15 residues. Losses at the gene ends were 1 base for V and 9 bases for J; bases not matched to a gene: 10. The CDR3 region has the DNA TGCGCCAGCAGCTTGTTTGTGGGACAGTTGGCTGAGCAGTTCTTC. Translating it yields CASSLFVGQLAEQFF.

The chain links TRBV12-3 or TRBV12-4 to TRBJ1-2; 7 bases are a match to TRBD1. This CDR3 has 13 amino acids. V shed 4 bases, J shed 8 bases, and the junction held 7 bases outside the gene matches. The chain's CDR3 is CASSSGTDEGYTF. DNA of the CDR3: TGTGCCAGCAGTTCCGGGACAGATGAAGGCTACACCTTC.

This clonotype was recorded a few times. The chain has TRBV25-1 and TRBJ1-3; weak D call: TRBD1 (5 bases). The CDR3 contains 16 residues. V was cut by 1 base and J by 0 bases, with 10 bases left in between. Per germline, CDR1 MGHDK and CDR2 SYGVNS. The CDR3 here is CASSELWGPSGNTIYF. CDR3 bases: TGTGCCAGCAGTGAATTATGGGGACCCTCTGGAAACACCATATATTTT.

This clonotype was picked up one time. A much larger clone differs from this one at a single base, so this may be a read error. The CDR3 loop is CASSFGNIPSTDTQYF. DNA for the CDR3: TGTGCCAGCAGCTTTGGGAACATACCAAGCACAGATACGCAGTATTTT. The chain combines TRBV7-2 with TRBJ2-3, with D unclear. Germline assignment: CDR1 SGHTA and CDR2 FQGNSA. The V end was cut by 3 bases, the J end by 0 bases, with 13 bases between. The CDR3 consists of 16 residues.

The V gene is TRBV7-9, the J gene TRBJ2-5; the match to TRBD1 covers 7 bases. The CDR3 has 14 amino acids. The V segment lost 5 bases and the J segment 4 bases; nucleotides outside the gene matches: 7. Germline loops: CDR1 SEHNR, CDR2 FQNEAQ (reference sequence). Here the CDR3 DNA reads TGTGCCAGCAGCGAATCGACAGGGCGAGAGACCCAGTACTTC. Residues: CASSESTGRETQYF.